The rows below give T cell receptor beta chains drawn from one sample of a study of Ad26.COV2.S vaccination and SARS-CoV-2 variants. Data came from immunoSEQ multiplex PCR; TCRdb stores just in-frame clones and leaves some out. The sample carries fewer than 500,000 clones, roughly nine tenths recorded once. The sample in question was peripheral blood, obtained in a trial of Ad26.COV2.S vaccine versus placebo. The origin of the receptors is a person aged 18 to 59 who received the Ad26.COV2.S COVID-19 vaccine or a placebo. Both conserved end residues are trimmed from each CDR3. Each record gives: J gene, V gene, CDR3 length, clone size, D gene, CDR3 protein. A D gene is named only where the DNA matches it firmly. Size tells how often a clone was seen (once, few, many) or the class of an expanded clone, and some rows leave it out.

>TRBJ1-1|TRBV19|15|-|-
ASSISASDTTNTEAF
>TRBJ1-1|TRBV5-1|12|-|-
ASKREPMNTEAF
>TRBJ1-1|TRBV5-1|12|once|-
ASSLAPTDTEAF
>TRBJ2-6|TRBV11-3|13|few|-
ASSPMGVGANVLT
>TRBJ1-2|TRBV7-8|11|-|-
ASSLGQLYGYT
>TRBJ1-6|TRBV6-6|12|-|-
ASCIGSYNSPLH
>TRBJ2-3|TRBV28|12|-|TRBD2
ASSLAGGADTQY
>TRBJ2-2|TRBV7-3|10|-|-
ASSSFAGELF
>TRBJ1-2|TRBV18|11|-|-
ASSPGQYYGYT
>TRBJ2-1|TRBV6-6|12|-|TRBD2
ATWKREHHNEQF
>TRBJ1-2|TRBV19|11|-|TRBD1
ASSPGGTYGYT
>TRBJ2-1|TRBV19|14|-|-
ASSIEPGLWGDEQF
>TRBJ2-7|TRBV5-4|13|-|-
ASSLVGDKHYEQY
>TRBJ2-5|TRBV7-2|12|once|-
ASSLQTRGETQY
>TRBJ1-5|TRBV7-8|15|-|-
ASSFRARGNGNQPQH
>TRBJ2-5|TRBV29-1|12|-|TRBD1
SVGQGARGETQY
>TRBJ1-5|TRBV9|13|-|-
ASSVGGGLNQPQH
>TRBJ2-3|TRBV4-1|15|-|TRBD1
ASSQDPRQGGTDTQY
>TRBJ2-1|TRBV4-1|14|-|-
ASSQVRGQLYNEQF